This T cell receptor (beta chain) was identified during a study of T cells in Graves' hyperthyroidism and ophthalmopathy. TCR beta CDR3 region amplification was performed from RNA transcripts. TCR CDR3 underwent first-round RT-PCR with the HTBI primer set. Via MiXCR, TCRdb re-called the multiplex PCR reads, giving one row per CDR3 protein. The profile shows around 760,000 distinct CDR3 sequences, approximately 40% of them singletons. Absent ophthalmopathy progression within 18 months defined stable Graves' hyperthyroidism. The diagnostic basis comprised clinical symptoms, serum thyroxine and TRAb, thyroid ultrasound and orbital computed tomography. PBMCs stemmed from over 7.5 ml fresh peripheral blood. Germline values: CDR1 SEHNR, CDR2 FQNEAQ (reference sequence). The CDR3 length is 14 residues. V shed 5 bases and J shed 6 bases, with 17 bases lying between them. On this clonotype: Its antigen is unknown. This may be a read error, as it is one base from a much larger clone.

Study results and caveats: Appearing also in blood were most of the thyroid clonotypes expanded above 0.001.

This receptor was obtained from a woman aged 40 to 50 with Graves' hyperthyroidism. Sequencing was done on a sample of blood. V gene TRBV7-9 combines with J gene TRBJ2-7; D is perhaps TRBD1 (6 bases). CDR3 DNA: TGTGCCAGCAGCCCGACCCGGGACATTTTCGAGCAGTACTTC. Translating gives CASSPTRDIFEQYF.